These 5 T cell receptor beta chains were all obtained from the same sample, sequenced in a study of CD8+CD57+ T cells in acquired aplastic anemia. All patients picked for sequencing had shown, by flow cytometry, an expansion of CD8+CD57+ cells. The TCR beta profiling, which covered VDJ combination and CDR3 sequence, was carried out using genomic DNA as the template. TCRdb fed the reads into MiXCR, producing one record per CDR3 protein. The sample has under 350,000 distinct CDR3 sequences; roughly 61% are singletons. Material: sorted CD4+, CD8+, or CD8+CD57+ T cells (not recorded which) from PBMCs. These receptors all stem from a human donor with aplastic anemia.

The chain links TRBV7-9 to TRBJ1-2, with TRBD1 matching over 8 bases. CDR3 length: 13 amino acids. Germline trimming cut 1 base from V and 9 bases from J; bases unmatched to any gene: 4. The V gene's germline CDR1 is SEHNR and CDR2 FQNEAQ (reference sequence). CDR3 sequence (DNA): TGTGCCAGCAGCTTAGGGGACAGGACAAGCTACACCTTC. Amino acid sequence: CASSLGDRTSYTF.

The rearrangement uses TRBV2 and TRBJ2-7; TRBD2 matches 10 bases. Germline V lookup: CDR1 SNHLY, CDR2 FYNNEI. Germline trimming cut 5 bases from V and 7 bases from J; bases unmatched to any gene: 11. The CDR3 covers 15 residues. Here the CDR3 reads CASSLVSGGAREQYF. The CDR3, as DNA: TGTGCCAGCAGTTTGGTGAGCGGGGGGGCTCGAGAGCAGTACTTC.

The chain links TRBV20-1 to TRBJ2-7; 7 nucleotides line up with TRBD2. The CDR3 contains 15 residues. The V gene end was trimmed by 1 base and the J gene end by 1 base; junction bases not matched to a gene: 7. Germline assignment: CDR1 DFQATT and CDR2 SNEGSKA (reference sequence). CDR3 region: CSARALSGISYEQYF. Written as DNA, the CDR3 is TGCAGTGCTAGAGCCCTCAGCGGGATTTCCTACGAGCAGTACTTC.

In its sample, this clonotype was seen many times. V usage is TRBV10-3 and J usage is TRBJ2-7; tentatively, D is TRBD1 (6 bases). The germline V gene has CDR1 ENHRY and CDR2 SYGVKD. The length of the CDR3 is 15 residues. V was clipped by 5 bases and J by 0 bases, with 14 bases between them. CDR3: CAISPTGMGSYEQYF. The CDR3 bases are TGTGCCATCAGTCCGACAGGAATGGGCTCCTACGAGCAGTACTTC.

Remarks on this clonotype: The junction departs from germline at one end; a sequencing error may be responsible. The gene calls are TRBV7-3 and TRBJ2-2, with D unclear. Germline values: CDR1 SGHTA, CDR2 FQGTGA. This CDR3 is built from 14 residues. Here the CDR3 DNA reads TGTGGCAGCAGCTTAATCGGGAACACCGGGGAGCTGTTTTTT. This translates into CGSSLIGNTGELFF.